These 21 T cell receptor beta chains were all obtained from the same sample, sequenced in a study of radiotherapy plus CTLA-4 blockade in lung cancer. Assay: immunoSEQ multiplex PCR; the TCRdb copy retains only in-frame clones and omits some. The sample has some 110,000 clones; just under 80% are singletons. Sequenced here: peripheral blood, sampled from a patient treated with radiotherapy plus ipilimumab. These receptor sequences come from a human donor with non-small cell lung cancer who had a partial response to radiotherapy plus ipilimumab.

In its sample, this clone was seen many times. J is TRBJ2-1 and V is TRBV9; 9 nucleotides match TRBD1. Germline-derived CDR1 and CDR2 are SGDLS and YYNGEE. This CDR3 region has 17 residues. V shed 3 bases, J shed 6 bases, and the junction held 13 bases outside the gene matches. For the CDR3, the DNA is TGTGCCAGCAGCGCCTTCCTGGGACAGGGACGATTCAATGAGCAGTTCTTC. Amino acid sequence: CASSAFLGQGRFNEQFF.

This clone showed up just once. This chain links TRBV30 with TRBJ2-3; D gene unclear. Germline V gene data show CDR1 as GTSNPN and CDR2 as SVGIG (reference sequence). V was trimmed by 0 bases and J by 0 bases, leaving 10 bases between them. The CDR3 totals 15 residues. DNA for the CDR3: TGTGCCTGGAGTGTATTAGCAGTAAGCACAGATACGCAGTATTTT. Translated: CAWSVLAVSTDTQYF. Full variable domain (missing parts from reference TRBV30 and TRBJ2-3): SQTIHQWPATLVQPVGSPLSLECTVEGTSNPNLYWYRQAAGRGLQLLFYSVGIGQISSEVPQNLSASRPQDRQFILSSKKLLLSDSGFYLCAWSVLAVSTDTQYFGPGTRLTVL.

The chain combines TRBV6-5 with TRBJ1-1; unclear D gene. Germline lookup yields CDR1 MNHEY and CDR2 SVGAGI. The CDR3 consists of 16 residues. The V gene lost 2 bases and the J gene lost 3 bases, with 16 bases spanning the gap. For the CDR3, the DNA is TGTGCCAGCAGTTACATAACGGGAACCCATTACACTGAAGCTTTCTTT. Translated: CASSYITGTHYTEAFF.

The chain links TRBV6-5 to TRBJ1-2, with a possible D match to TRBD1 (5 bases). The CDR3 runs 13 residues. V lost 5 bases and J 6 bases, leaving 13 bases between the germline ends. Germline V gene data show CDR1 as MNHEY and CDR2 as SVGAGI. The chain's CDR3 is CASSTPRDHGYTF. In DNA form, the CDR3 reads TGTGCCAGCAGTACCCCCAGGGATCATGGCTACACCTTC.

The V gene is TRBV30, the J gene TRBJ2-7, with 9 bases that match TRBD1. The V and J ends lost 7 bases and 2 bases, in that order; junction bases with no gene match: 3. This CDR3 contains 12 residues. Germline CDR1 is GTSNPN and CDR2 is SVGIG (reference sequence). The CDR3 nucleotides read TGTGCCTCAGGACAGGGGCCCTACGAGCAGTACTTC. Its translation is CASGQGPYEQYF.

This clone was seen a handful of times. This CDR3 reads CASSDQLRDEQFF. The CDR3 coding sequence is TGTGCCAGCAGTGACCAATTGAGGGATGAGCAGTTCTTC. The chain employs TRBV28 and TRBJ2-1, with D possibly TRBD2 on 5 matching bases. V was cut by 5 bases and J by 8 bases, with 13 bases left in between. The CDR3 has 13 amino acids. Per germline, CDR1 MDHEN and CDR2 SYDVKM. Full variable domain (remainder filled in from reference TRBV28 and TRBJ2-1): DVKVTQSSRYLVKRTGEKVFLECVQDMDHENMFWYRQDPGLGLRLIYFSYDVKMKEKGDIPEGYSVSREKKERFSLILESASTNQTSMYLCASSDQLRDEQFFGPGTRLTVL.

The chain links TRBV28 to TRBJ2-1; no firm D call. This CDR3 spans 12 amino acids. Looked up from germline, CDR1 is MDHEN and CDR2 is SYDVKM. V shed 5 bases and J shed 12 bases, with 14 bases lying between them. The CDR3 nucleotides are TGTGCCAGCAGTCCTGCAAACTTGCGGCAGTTCTTC. This gives the protein CASSPANLRQFF.

A few counts support this clone. Other DNA variants within this sample encode the same CDR3. CDR3 amino acids: CASSVGDRGTEAFF. The CDR3 coding sequence is TGTGCCAGCAGCGTAGGGGACAGGGGGACTGAAGCTTTCTTT. This chain uses TRBV9 with TRBJ1-1; 11 bases line up with TRBD1. The CDR3 totals 14 residues. Losses at the gene ends were 0 bases for V and 5 bases for J; bases not matched to a gene: 0. Germline V gene sequence: CDR1 SGDLS, CDR2 YYNGEE.

The chain recombines TRBV7-2 with TRBJ1-5; D not resolved. Germline CDR1 SGHTA, CDR2 FQGNSA. V was shortened by 6 bases and J by 0 bases, with 15 bases between the two germline ends. CDR3 length equals 16 residues. This CDR3 reads CASSSSAGFSNQPQHF. The CDR3 coding sequence is TGTGCCAGCAGTTCTTCCGCGGGGTTTAGCAATCAGCCCCAGCATTTT.

The chain carries TRBV2 and TRBJ2-1; 9 bases agree with TRBD1. Germline V CDR1 and CDR2: SNHLY, FYNNEI. The CDR3 covers 16 residues. Trimming at V came to 5 bases and at J to 3 bases, leaving 8 bases not matched to a gene. The DNA of the CDR3 is TGTGCCAGCAGTCAAATGGGACAGGGCATCTACAATGAGCAGTTCTTC. Encoded protein: CASSQMGQGIYNEQFF.

J is TRBJ1-2 and V is TRBV11-2; D remains unclear. This CDR3 region has 13 residues. In germline, CDR1 is SGHAT, CDR2 FQNNGV. V lost 1 base and J 6 bases, leaving 9 bases between the germline ends. The CDR3 loop is CASSLVSVDGYTF. The CDR3, as DNA: TGTGCCAGCAGCTTAGTTTCGGTGGATGGCTACACCTTC.

The chain recombines TRBV7-9 with TRBJ1-1; the D is unclear. Per germline, CDR1 SEHNR and CDR2 FQNEAQ (reference sequence). The CDR3 is 12 amino acids. Trimming shortened V by 6 bases and J by 0 bases, and 5 bases separated the two germline ends. Written as DNA, the CDR3 is TGTGCCAGCAGTCGTATGAACACTGAAGCTTTCTTT. This sequence encodes CASSRMNTEAFF.

The chain joins TRBV27 to TRBJ2-3; no clear D gene. The CDR3 has 14 amino acids. CDR1 is MNHEY and CDR2 is SMNVEV in the germline V gene (reference sequence). Deletions cut 1 base from V and 0 bases from J, with 5 bases between. The CDR3 DNA reads TGTGCCAGCAGTTTATATACTAGCACAGATACGCAGTATTTT. This gives the protein CASSLYTSTDTQYF.

The chain recombines TRBV7-9 with TRBJ1-3, with D possibly being TRBD1 (5 bases). CDR1 and CDR2 (germline): SEHNR, FQNEAQ (reference sequence). Trimming took off 1 base at V and 5 bases at J, with 18 bases between the two ends. The CDR3 consists of 17 residues. The CDR3 DNA reads TGTGCCAGCAGCTTAGTCCAGGGTACGTCGGTGAGAAACACCATATATTTT. It yields the protein CASSLVQGTSVRNTIYF.

The chain employs TRBV15 and TRBJ2-5; TRBD2 agrees at 8 bases. The J call may be in error: the DNA end matches TRBJ2-7 better. Germline CDR1 reads LNHNV; CDR2 reads YYDKDF (reference sequence). The CDR3 sequence is 15 residues long. CDR3: CATSRENSGMYEQYF. DNA of the CDR3: TGTGCCACCAGCAGAGAGAATAGCGGGATGTACGAGCAGTACTTC.

The J gene is TRBJ1-1, the V gene TRBV7-9, with D tentatively TRBD1 (5 bases). Trimming cost V 5 bases and J 4 bases, with 20 bases left between them. Germline values: CDR1 SEHNR, CDR2 FQNEAQ (reference sequence). The CDR3 loop spans 16 amino acids. CDR3 in amino acids: CASSLGGVGGATEAFF. Here the CDR3 DNA reads TGTGCCAGCAGCCTCGGAGGGGTGGGAGGTGCCACTGAAGCTTTCTTT.

In its sample, this clone was seen a few times. V is TRBV18 and J is TRBJ2-3; D unclear. CDR3 size: 16 residues. Deletions cut 0 bases from V and 1 base from J, with 11 bases between. Germline V gives CDR1 KGHSH, CDR2 LQKENI. CDR3 region: CASSPPRLAGTDTQYF. CDR3 coding DNA: TGTGCCAGCTCACCACCGAGGCTGGCAGGCACAGATACGCAGTATTTT.

This clone has a handful of counts. The genes are TRBV5-6 and TRBJ1-2; D is unclear. Trimming left V 4 bases short and J 3 bases short, with 13 bases between. Germline V gene lookup returns CDR1 SGHDT and CDR2 YYEEEE. This CDR3 is built from 14 residues. CDR3 loop: CASSRPTEHYGYTF. CDR3 DNA sequence: TGTGCCAGCAGCCGACCTACAGAACACTATGGCTACACCTTC.

The chain uses TRBV7-2 and TRBJ2-1; 7 bases map to TRBD1. CDR1 is SGHTA, CDR2 FQGNSA, per germline. The CDR3 totals 11 residues. V was pared by 6 bases and J by 12 bases, with 5 bases of the junction left unmatched. CDR3 in DNA: TGTGCCAGCAGTCAGGGACAGCTGCAGTTCTTC. Its translation is CASSQGQLQFF.

The chain couples TRBV7-2 to TRBJ1-1; D possibly corresponds to TRBD1 (6 bases). V lost 0 bases to trimming and J lost 12 bases, with 23 bases between them. The CDR3 contains 16 residues. Germline V gene data show CDR1 as SGHTA and CDR2 as FQGNSA. The CDR3 protein is CASSLALGGLQGSPFF. The CDR3 DNA reads as TGTGCCAGCAGCTTAGCTTTGGGGGGGTTACAGGGATCCCCTTTCTTT.

This clone was seen a handful of times. The gene calls are TRBV19 and TRBJ1-5; D unclear. This CDR3 contains 14 residues. Trimming took 7 bases from V and 4 from J, leaving 14 bases between them. CDR1 is LNHDA and CDR2 is SQIVND in the germline V gene (reference sequence). The CDR3 loop reads CASNYGSGNQPQHF. The CDR3 region has the DNA TGTGCCAGTAATTACGGCAGCGGGAATCAGCCCCAGCATTTT.